The present TCR beta chain was sequenced within a study of blood T cell repertoires in COVID-19. Germline assignment: CDR1 SGHDN and CDR2 FVKESK. This CDR3 is built from 15 residues. J lost 6 bases, V lost 4 bases, and 5 bases had no gene match. Methods used by the authors: By means of reference gene primer amplification, nucleated cell counts were estimated. Assay: immunoSEQ multiplex PCR; the TCRdb copy retains only in-frame clones and omits some. The V and J calls and clone size come from that table; D and trimming were worked out from the DNA. Of tens of thousands of clones listed, just under 80% are singletons.

This chain uses TRBV14 with TRBJ1-6; 8 nucleotides line up with TRBD1. This sequence originates from a man aged 65 to 85 with COVID-19, enrolled during active disease. Sample: peripheral blood. The CDR3 coding sequence is TGTGCCAGCAGCCTGACAGGGGCCGGTAATTCACCCCTCCACTTT. Its translation: CASSLTGAGNSPLHF.